Following are 5 T cell receptor beta chains from one sample sequenced in a study of regulatory and conventional T cells in RAG deficiency. Measured with immunoSEQ multiplex PCR; TCRdb has only the in-frame clones, and not every one. The sample yields approximately 7,500 clones, about 90% seen once. Genomic DNA came from blood regulatory T cells gated CD4+ CD25-high CD127-low. The sample also formed part of further work on regulatory T cells. That work contributes: Primers: 52 TRBV forward and 13 TRBJ reverse.

Sequenced: CD127- CD25+ CD4+ Tregs sorted from blood. The receptors originated from a human donor in good health.

The chain recombines TRBV6-1 with TRBJ2-3; 8 bases agree with TRBD2. This CDR3 is 17 amino acids long. CDR1 is MNHNS and CDR2 is SASEGT in the germline V gene. The V segment lost 4 bases and the J segment 7 bases; nucleotides outside the gene matches: 16. CDR3 sequence: CASSVPGAGVSANTQYF. The CDR3 DNA follows: TGTGCCAGCAGTGTACCGGGAGCGGGGGTCTCCGCCAATACGCAGTATTTT.

The chain links TRBV25-1 to TRBJ1-2; D may be TRBD1 (6 bases). CDR3 size: 15 residues. Trimming left V 2 bases short and J 7 bases short, with 17 bases between. The germline V gene encodes CDR1 MGHDK and CDR2 SYGVNS. The CDR3 protein is CASSEITQGVSGYTF. CDR3 DNA: TGTGCCAGCAGTGAAATTACACAGGGAGTAAGTGGCTACACCTTC.

V usage is TRBV5-4 and J usage is TRBJ1-1; 8 nucleotides align to TRBD1. J gave up 0 bases and V 0 bases, and 1 base lay outside the gene matches. CDR3 length: 15 residues. Germline CDR1 is SGHNT and CDR2 is YYREEE (reference sequence). This chain's CDR3 is CASSLDRGMNTEAFF. The CDR3 DNA reads as TGTGCCAGCAGCTTGGACAGGGGGATGAACACTGAAGCTTTCTTT.

The J gene is TRBJ2-2, the V gene TRBV10-3, with a weak D call TRBD2 (6 bases). V gave up 0 bases and J gave up 5 bases, with 13 bases separating them. Germline V gene sequence: CDR1 ENHRY, CDR2 SYGVKD. This CDR3 is built from 16 residues. The CDR3 region has the DNA TGTGCCATCAGTGAGTCGAGTCAGGGAGGTACCGGGGAGCTGTTTTTT. Protein sequence: CAISESSQGGTGELFF.

The genes are TRBV7-3 and TRBJ2-7, with a weak D call TRBD2 (5 bases). With 5 bases removed from V and 1 base from J, the gap between germline ends came to 9 bases. This CDR3 is 13 amino acids long. CDR1 and CDR2 from the germline V gene are SGHTA and FQGTGA. CDR3 bases: TGTGCCAGCAGCCGAGGGAGATCCTACGAGCAGTACTTC. Encoded protein: CASSRGRSYEQYF.